Below, one TCR beta chain is given with its context. This clonotype was observed a handful of times. The antigen this receptor binds is unknown. One base away there is no much larger clone; base qualities are not given. The sample belongs to a study of Graves' ophthalmopathy and Graves' hyperthyroidism listed by TCRdb under 2018. For the wider study: Peripheral blood was collected at initial diagnosis, prior to any treatment. In six or seven hyperthyroidism patients, the T-cell repertoires found in thyroid tissue were compared with those found in blood. To explore V-J signatures distinguishing ophthalmopathy from hyperthyroidism, a discovery set of under 110 patients (fewer than 45 ophthalmopathy, 55 to 60 stable hyperthyroidism) was enrolled. Once sampling was done, hyperthyroidism patients were given methimazole at a starting dose of 30 mg daily, while ophthalmopathy patients were given high-dose intravenous methylprednisolone. The study used signatures of the TCR beta repertoire to tell Graves' ophthalmopathy apart from Graves' hyperthyroidism and to predict which patients would progress to ophthalmopathy. In total, 135 blood samples were TCR-sequenced: 40 to 45 ophthalmopathy, some 80 hyperthyroidism and about 17 hyperthyroidism-to-ophthalmopathy patients. The independent validation cohort included about 20 hyperthyroidism patients plus 17 patients who later progressed from hyperthyroidism to ophthalmopathy.

Ophthalmopathy patients had moderately to severely active disease, Clinical Activity Score of at least 3, NOSPECS grade of at least 4, and disease duration under 3 months. Anyone with other autoimmune diseases, uncontrolled infections, pregnancy or lactation was excluded from the study. Diagnosis was based on clinical symptoms, serum thyroxine, TRAb, thyroid ultrasound and orbital computed tomography. Using Ficoll-Paque density gradient centrifugation, PBMCs were isolated from over 8.5 ml of fresh peripheral blood. Total RNA was extracted with Trizol reagent and quality-checked on an Agilent 2100 Bioanalyzer. Reading from cysteine to phenylalanine, the CDR3 counts 16 amino acids. Just the 48-base CDR3 DNA is kept, in frame starting at base 1. Relative to germline, V is missing 4 bases and J is missing 9 bases, with 12 bases of the junction outside any gene match. CDR1 MDHEN and CDR2 SYDVKM were looked up in the germline V gene.

TCR beta CDR3 regions were amplified from RNA transcripts for repertoire sequencing. HTBI primers and the Qiagen OneStep RT-PCR kit were used in a first-round RT-PCR, which was followed by a second-round multiplex PCR, size selection and purification. The libraries underwent paired-end sequencing with 100 bp reads on an Illumina HiSeq2000. Concerning the study's data processing: SOAPnuke was used to process the reads, removing any read that contained adapters or uncalled bases, had a mean Phred below 15, or lacked an exact match to the constant primer or identifier. COPE v1.2.5 was used to merge high-quality paired reads. Clonotypes were defined as unique nucleotide sequences and were aligned to IMGT TRB V, D and J references using MiTCR v1.1. Only V-J combinations with frequency above 0.0001 were analysed, covering approximately 99% of repertoires. A TCR clonal expansion and chaos score per V-J combination was defined as the ratio of F50 clonal expansion to chaos observed in the TCRdist matrix. Welch's t-statistics and random forest were used to reduce the features to around 13 V-J combinations, which were then used as input to a naive Bayes classifier. Thyroid-blood repertoire similarity was quantified with the Morisita-Horn index. TCRdb reran the public reads through fastp at Q25 and MiXCR, keeping productive beta chains. CDR3 protein duplicates are merged, each entry listing the most common genes and DNA. These V and J calls rely on TCRdb rather than the paper's analysis. In all, the sample holds about 700,000 distinct CDR3 sequences, and about 44% of those were seen once. The ten largest account for roughly 46% of the sample.

Overall results and qualifications from the work: In cross-validation, the 13-signature model distinguished ophthalmopathy from stable hyperthyroidism with around 90% sensitivity and over 81% specificity, while in the test set the corresponding values were about 80% and 75%. No statistical method was used to predetermine the sample size, and group allocation was not hidden from the investigators. In validation, the model predicted ophthalmopathy progression with about 71% sensitivity and 72.22% specificity; about a dozen predicted patients were CT-confirmed with GO in a median of about 7.1 months. Among expanded thyroid clonotypes with frequency above 0.001, most also showed up in blood, which suggests that blood repertoires may reflect the thyroid immune response.

What was sequenced was peripheral blood. The rearranged chain carries TRBV28 and TRBJ1-6; TRBD1 aligns with 7 central bases. This clonotype originated in an adult man with Graves' ophthalmopathy. The DNA is TGTGCCAGCAGTTCTCACCGGACAGGATACTCTTCACCCCTCCACTTT. This is translated as CASSSHRTGYSSPLHF.